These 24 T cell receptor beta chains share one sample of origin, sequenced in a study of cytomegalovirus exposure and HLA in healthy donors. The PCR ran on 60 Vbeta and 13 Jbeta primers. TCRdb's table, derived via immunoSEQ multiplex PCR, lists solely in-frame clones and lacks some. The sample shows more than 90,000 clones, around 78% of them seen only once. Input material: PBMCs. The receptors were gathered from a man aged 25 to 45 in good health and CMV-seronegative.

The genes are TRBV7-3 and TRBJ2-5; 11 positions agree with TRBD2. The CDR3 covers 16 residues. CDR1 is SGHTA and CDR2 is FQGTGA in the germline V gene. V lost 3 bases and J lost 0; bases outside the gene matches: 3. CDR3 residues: CASSFTSGGYQETQYF. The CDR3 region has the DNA TGTGCCAGCAGCTTTACTAGCGGGGGATACCAAGAGACCCAGTACTTC.

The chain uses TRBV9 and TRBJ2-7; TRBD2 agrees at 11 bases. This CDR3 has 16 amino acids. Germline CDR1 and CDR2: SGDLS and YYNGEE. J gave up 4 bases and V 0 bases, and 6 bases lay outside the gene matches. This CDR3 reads CASSVGLAGGTYEQYF. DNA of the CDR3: TGTGCCAGCAGCGTAGGGCTAGCGGGGGGTACGTACGAGCAGTACTTC.

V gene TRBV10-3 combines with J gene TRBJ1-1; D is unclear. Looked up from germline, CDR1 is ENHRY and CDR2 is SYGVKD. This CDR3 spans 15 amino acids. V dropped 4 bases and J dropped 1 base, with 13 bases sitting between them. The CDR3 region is CAISVQEGSNTEAFF. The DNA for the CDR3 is TGTGCCATCAGTGTTCAGGAGGGTTCGAACACTGAAGCTTTCTTT.

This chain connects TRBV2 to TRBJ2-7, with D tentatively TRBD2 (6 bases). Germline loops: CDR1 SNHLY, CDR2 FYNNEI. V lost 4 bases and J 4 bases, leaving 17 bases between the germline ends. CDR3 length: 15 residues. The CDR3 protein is CASSGRGREAYEQYF. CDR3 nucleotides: TGTGCCAGCAGTGGGCGGGGTCGGGAAGCGTACGAGCAGTACTTC.

CDR3 in amino acids: CASRARGGLLTNEKLFF. Here the CDR3 DNA reads TGTGCCAGCAGGGCCAGGGGTGGGCTGTTGACTAATGAAAAACTGTTTTTT. The chain couples TRBV2 to TRBJ1-4; D is possibly TRBD1 (6 bases). Deletions cut 6 bases from V and 2 bases from J, with 19 bases between. CDR3 size: 17 residues. Germline V lookup: CDR1 SNHLY, CDR2 FYNNEI.

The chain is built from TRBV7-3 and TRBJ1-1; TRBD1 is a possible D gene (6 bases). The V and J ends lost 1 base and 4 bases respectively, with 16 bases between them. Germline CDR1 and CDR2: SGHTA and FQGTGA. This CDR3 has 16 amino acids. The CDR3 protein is CASSLNPGAGGTEAFF. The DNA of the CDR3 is TGTGCCAGCAGCTTAAACCCAGGGGCGGGAGGCACTGAAGCTTTCTTT.

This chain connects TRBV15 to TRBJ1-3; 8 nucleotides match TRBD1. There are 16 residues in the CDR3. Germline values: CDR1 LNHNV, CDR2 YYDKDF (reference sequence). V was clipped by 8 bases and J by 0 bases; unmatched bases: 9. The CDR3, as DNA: TGTGCCACCTCGATAACCCAGGGGGCCTCTGGAAACACCATATATTTT. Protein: CATSITQGASGNTIYF.

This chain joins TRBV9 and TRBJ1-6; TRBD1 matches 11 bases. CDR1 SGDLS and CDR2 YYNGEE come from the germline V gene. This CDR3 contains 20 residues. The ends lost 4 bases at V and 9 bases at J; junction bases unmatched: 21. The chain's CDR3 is CASSPFLLGTGGISPSPLHF. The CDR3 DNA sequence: TGTGCCAGCAGCCCTTTCCTGTTGGGGACAGGGGGTATATCCCCTTCACCCCTCCACTTT.

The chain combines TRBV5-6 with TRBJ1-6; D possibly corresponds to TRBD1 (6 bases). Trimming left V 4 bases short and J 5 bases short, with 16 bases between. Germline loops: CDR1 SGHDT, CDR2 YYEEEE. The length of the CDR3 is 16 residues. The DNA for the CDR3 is TGTGCCAGCAGCGAAGGACGGGGACACAATAATTCACCCCTCCACTTT. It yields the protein CASSEGRGHNNSPLHF.

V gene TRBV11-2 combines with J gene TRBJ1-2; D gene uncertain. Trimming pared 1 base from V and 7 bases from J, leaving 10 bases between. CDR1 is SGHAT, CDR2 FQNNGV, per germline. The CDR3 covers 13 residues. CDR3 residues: CASSLGSVGGYTF. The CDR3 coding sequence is TGTGCCAGCAGCTTAGGTTCTGTCGGTGGCTACACCTTC.

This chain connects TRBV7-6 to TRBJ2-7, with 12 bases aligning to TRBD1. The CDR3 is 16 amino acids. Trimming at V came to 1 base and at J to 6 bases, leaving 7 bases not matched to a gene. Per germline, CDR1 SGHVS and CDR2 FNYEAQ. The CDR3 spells CASSLGGGQGAVEQYF. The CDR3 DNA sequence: TGTGCCAGCAGCTTAGGTGGGGGACAGGGGGCGGTCGAGCAGTACTTC.

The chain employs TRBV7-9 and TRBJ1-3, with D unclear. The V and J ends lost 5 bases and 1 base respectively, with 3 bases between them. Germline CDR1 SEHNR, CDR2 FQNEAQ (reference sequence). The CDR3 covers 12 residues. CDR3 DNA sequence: TGTGCCAGCAGCCAATCTGGAAACACCATATATTTT. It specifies CASSQSGNTIYF.

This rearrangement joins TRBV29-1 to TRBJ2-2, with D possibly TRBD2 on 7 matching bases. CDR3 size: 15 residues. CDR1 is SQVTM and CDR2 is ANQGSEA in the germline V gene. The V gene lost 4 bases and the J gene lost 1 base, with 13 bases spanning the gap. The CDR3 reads CSVAQGGLNTGELFF. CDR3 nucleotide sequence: TGCAGCGTTGCACAGGGAGGGTTGAACACCGGGGAGCTGTTTTTT.

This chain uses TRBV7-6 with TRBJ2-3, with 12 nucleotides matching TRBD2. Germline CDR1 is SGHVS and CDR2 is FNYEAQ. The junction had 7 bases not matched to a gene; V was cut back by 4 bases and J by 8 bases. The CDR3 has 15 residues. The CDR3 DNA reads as TGTGCCAGCAGCTCATCGGGACTAGCGGGCATTACGCAGTATTTT. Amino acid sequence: CASSSSGLAGITQYF. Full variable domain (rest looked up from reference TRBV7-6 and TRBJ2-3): GAGVSQSPRYKVTKRGQDVALRCDPISGHVSLYWYRQALGQGPEFLTYFNYEAQQDKSGLPNDRFSAERPEGSISTLTIQRTEQRDSAMYRCASSSSGLAGITQYFGPGTRLTVL.

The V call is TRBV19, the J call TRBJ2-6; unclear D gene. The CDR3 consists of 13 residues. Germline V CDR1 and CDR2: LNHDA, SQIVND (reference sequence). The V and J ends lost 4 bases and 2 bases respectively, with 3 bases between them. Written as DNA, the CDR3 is TGTGCCAGTAGTACCACTGGGGCCAACGTCCTGACTTTC. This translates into CASSTTGANVLTF.

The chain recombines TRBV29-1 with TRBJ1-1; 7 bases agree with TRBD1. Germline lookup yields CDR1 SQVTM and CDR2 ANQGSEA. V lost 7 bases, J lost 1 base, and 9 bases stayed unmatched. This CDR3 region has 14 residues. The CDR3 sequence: CSARQGGPNTEAFF. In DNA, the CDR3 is TGCAGCGCCCGCCAAGGGGGCCCGAACACTGAAGCTTTCTTT. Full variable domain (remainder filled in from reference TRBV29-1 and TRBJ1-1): SAVISQKPSRDICQRGTSLTIQCQVDSQVTMMFWYRQQPGQSLTLIATANQGSEATYESGFVIDKFPISRPNLTFSTLTVSNMSPEDSSIYLCSARQGGPNTEAFFGQGTRLTVV.

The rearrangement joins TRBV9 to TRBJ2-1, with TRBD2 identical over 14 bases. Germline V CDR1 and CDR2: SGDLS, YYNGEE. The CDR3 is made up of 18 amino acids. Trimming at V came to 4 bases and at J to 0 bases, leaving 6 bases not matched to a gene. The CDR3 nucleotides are TGTGCCAGCAGCCGACTAGCGGGAGGGCCCAGCTCCTACAATGAGCAGTTCTTC. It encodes CASSRLAGGPSSYNEQFF.

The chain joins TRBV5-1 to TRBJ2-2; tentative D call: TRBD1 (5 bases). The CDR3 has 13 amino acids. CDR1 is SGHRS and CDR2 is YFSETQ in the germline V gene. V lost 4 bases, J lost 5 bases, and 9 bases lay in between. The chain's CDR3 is CASSAQGTGELFF. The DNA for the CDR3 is TGCGCCAGCAGCGCCCAGGGAACCGGGGAGCTGTTTTTT.

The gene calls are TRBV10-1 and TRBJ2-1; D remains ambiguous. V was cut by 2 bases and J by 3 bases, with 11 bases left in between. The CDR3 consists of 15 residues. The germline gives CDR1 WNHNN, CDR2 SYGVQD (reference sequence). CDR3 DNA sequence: TGCGCCAGCAGTGAGCGTGAGGATCACTACAATGAGCAGTTCTTC. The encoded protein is CASSEREDHYNEQFF.

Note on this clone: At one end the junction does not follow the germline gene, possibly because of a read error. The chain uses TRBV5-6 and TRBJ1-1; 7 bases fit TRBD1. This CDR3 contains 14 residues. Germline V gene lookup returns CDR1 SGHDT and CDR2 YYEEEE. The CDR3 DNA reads TGTGCCGGCAGCTTGCCCCAGGGGGGCACTGAAGCTTTCTTT. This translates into CAGSLPQGGTEAFF.

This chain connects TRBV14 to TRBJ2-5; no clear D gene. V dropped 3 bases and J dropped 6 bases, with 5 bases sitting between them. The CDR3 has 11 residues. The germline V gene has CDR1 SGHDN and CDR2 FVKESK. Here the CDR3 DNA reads TGTGCCAGCAGCCACGGTCAGACCCAGTACTTC. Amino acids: CASSHGQTQYF.

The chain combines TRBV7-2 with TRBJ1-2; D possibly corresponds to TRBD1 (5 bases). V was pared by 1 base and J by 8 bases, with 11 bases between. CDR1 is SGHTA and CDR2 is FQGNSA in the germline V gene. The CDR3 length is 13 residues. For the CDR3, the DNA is TGTGCCAGCAGCTTAGAGGTTGGGGCCGGCTACACCTTC. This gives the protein CASSLEVGAGYTF.

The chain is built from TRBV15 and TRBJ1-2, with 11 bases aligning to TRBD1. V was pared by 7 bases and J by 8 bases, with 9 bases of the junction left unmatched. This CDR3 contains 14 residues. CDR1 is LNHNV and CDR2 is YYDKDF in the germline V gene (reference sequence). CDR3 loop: CATNPDRGRWGYTF. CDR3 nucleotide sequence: TGTGCCACCAACCCGGACAGGGGGCGGTGGGGCTACACCTTC.

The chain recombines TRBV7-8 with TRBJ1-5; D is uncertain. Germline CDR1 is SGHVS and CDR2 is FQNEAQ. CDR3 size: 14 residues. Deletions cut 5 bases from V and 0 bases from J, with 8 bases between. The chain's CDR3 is CASSHRNSNQPQHF. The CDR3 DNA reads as TGTGCCAGCAGCCATAGAAATAGCAATCAGCCCCAGCATTTT.